A single sample gave rise to the 10 T cell receptor beta chains below, sequenced in a study of beta chain features in type 1 diabetes (dated by TCRdb to 2017 to 2018). Points the paper makes about the study in general: Type 1 diabetes patients showed a moderate but significant shortening of TCRB CDR3 length in all four CD4+ subsets.

These receptors' targets are unknown. The library came from the immunoSEQ multiplex PCR assay. The High Capacity cDNA Reverse Transcription Kit was used to reverse transcribe all of the isolated RNA, meaning that expressed TCRB transcripts were what got sequenced. Imported from immuneACCESS, the table was reduced by TCRdb to in-frame sequences with V and J called. These copies leave out some clones; in studies compared against another copy, an unresolved V gene accounts for under half, and the cause of the remainder is not known. The table for this sample lists around 180,000 clones; roughly 7.1% of them were counted only once. The top ten clones comprise more than 0.75% of the sample. The sequenced material came from central memory CD4+ T cells from blood. These receptors were collected from a woman in her forties with type 1 diabetes.

This clone was seen at least ten times. The sample carries other DNA sequences with the same CDR3. This chain connects TRBV18 to TRBJ2-2; 10 bases match TRBD2. Germline loops: CDR1 KGHSH, CDR2 LQKENI. The CDR3 has 17 amino acids. V shed 2 bases, J shed 2 bases, and the junction held 5 bases outside the gene matches. The CDR3: CASSPSSGRINTGELFF. The CDR3, as DNA: TGTGCCAGCTCACCATCTAGCGGGAGAATTAACACCGGGGAGCTGTTTTTT.

V gene TRBV28 combines with J gene TRBJ2-7; weak D call: TRBD2 (5 bases). The CDR3 runs to 15 residues. The V gene's germline CDR1 is MDHEN and CDR2 SYDVKM. The germline V and J ends were trimmed by 2 bases and 2 bases, with 13 bases remaining between them. The CDR3 DNA is TGTGCCAGCAGTTTAAGCCTAGCTTTTGCCTACGAGCAGTACTTC. Residues: CASSLSLAFAYEQYF.

The chain employs TRBV5-1 and TRBJ2-4; D not certain. Trimming cost V 1 base and J 5 bases, with 7 bases left between them. Germline V lookup: CDR1 SGHRS, CDR2 YFSETQ. The CDR3 loop spans 13 amino acids. As DNA, the CDR3 is TGCGCCAGCAGCTTGTCTTTCGAAAACATTCAGTACTTC. It yields the protein CASSLSFENIQYF.

This clone was picked up a small number of times. This sequence joins TRBV5-6 and TRBJ1-1; 7 bases fit TRBD1. Germline-derived CDR1 and CDR2 are SGHDT and YYEEEE. The CDR3 extends over 16 amino acids. V was clipped by 2 bases and J by 0 bases; unmatched bases: 7. The DNA of the CDR3 is TGTGCCAGCAGCTTAGGTGTCGACAGGGTGAACACTGAAGCTTTCTTT. Residues: CASSLGVDRVNTEAFF.

This clone has ten or more counts. The chain carries TRBV18 and TRBJ1-1, with 7 bases lining up with TRBD1. The CDR3 has 16 residues. Germline V gene data show CDR1 as KGHSH and CDR2 as LQKENI. With 2 bases clipped from V and 3 bases from J, the junction kept 9 bases outside the gene matches. CDR3 sequence: CASSPMQGDWDTEAFF. Written as DNA, the CDR3 is TGTGCCAGCTCACCAATGCAGGGGGATTGGGACACTGAAGCTTTCTTT.

This clone has just a few counts. The V gene is TRBV7-3, the J gene TRBJ2-1; the D gene is possibly TRBD1 (5 bases). Per germline, CDR1 SGHTA and CDR2 FQGTGA. CDR3 length: 16 residues. Trimming stripped 5 bases from V and 3 bases from J, with 17 bases between. CDR3 amino acids: CASSPITGPGYNEQFF. CDR3 bases: TGTGCCAGCAGCCCCATCACAGGTCCTGGCTACAATGAGCAGTTCTTC.

The V gene is TRBV5-1, the J gene TRBJ2-3; 8 bases align to TRBD2. V lost 7 bases, J lost 5 bases, and 12 bases stayed unmatched. The length of the CDR3 is 15 residues. CDR1 SGHRS and CDR2 YFSETQ come from the germline V gene. CDR3 in DNA: TGCGCCAGCGCCTTAGCGGGATATCGTGAAGATACGCAGTATTTT. Translation gives CASALAGYREDTQYF.

This clone was picked up a small number of times. The chain carries TRBV10-3 and TRBJ1-1; D perhaps matches TRBD1 (5 bases). The CDR3 length is 13 residues. Germline CDR1 is ENHRY and CDR2 is SYGVKD. Between the trimmed V and J ends, which lost 10 bases and 0 bases, there was a span of 12 bases. CDR3 sequence reads: CATYGGVNTEAFF. CDR3 nucleotide sequence: TGTGCCACCTATGGGGGGGTGAACACTGAAGCTTTCTTT.

This clone was counted a few times. The chain uses TRBV15 and TRBJ1-2, with D perhaps TRBD1 (6 bases). CDR1 is LNHNV, CDR2 YYDKDF, per germline (reference sequence). This CDR3 region has 13 residues. Trimming cost V 5 bases and J 2 bases, with 9 bases left between them. The CDR3 is CATSGGANYGYTF. CDR3 nucleotide sequence: TGTGCCACCAGCGGGGGGGCCAACTATGGCTACACCTTC.

The chain has TRBV7-2 and TRBJ1-1; D gene uncertain. CDR1 and CDR2 (germline): SGHTA, FQGNSA. The CDR3 is made up of 12 amino acids. V was clipped by 3 bases and J by 6 bases, with 8 bases between them. In nucleotides, the CDR3 is TGTGCCAGCAGCTTTCTGAGTTCTGAAGCTTTCTTT. As protein: CASSFLSSEAFF.